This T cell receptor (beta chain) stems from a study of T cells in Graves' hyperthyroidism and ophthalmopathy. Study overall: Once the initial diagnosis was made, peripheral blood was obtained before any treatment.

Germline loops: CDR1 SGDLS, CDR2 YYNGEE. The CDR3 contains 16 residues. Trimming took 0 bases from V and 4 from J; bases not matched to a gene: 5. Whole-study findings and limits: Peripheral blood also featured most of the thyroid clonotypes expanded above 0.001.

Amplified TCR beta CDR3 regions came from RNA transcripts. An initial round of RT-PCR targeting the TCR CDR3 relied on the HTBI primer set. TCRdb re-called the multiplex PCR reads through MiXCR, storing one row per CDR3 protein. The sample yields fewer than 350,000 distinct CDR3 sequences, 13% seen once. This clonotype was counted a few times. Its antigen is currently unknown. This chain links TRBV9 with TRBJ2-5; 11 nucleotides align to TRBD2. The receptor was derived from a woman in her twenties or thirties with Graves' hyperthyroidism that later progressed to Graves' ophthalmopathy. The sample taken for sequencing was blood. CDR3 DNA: TGTGCCAGCAGCGTAGAGGGTAGCGGGAGGGGAGAGACCCAGTACTTC. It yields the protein CASSVEGSGRGETQYF.